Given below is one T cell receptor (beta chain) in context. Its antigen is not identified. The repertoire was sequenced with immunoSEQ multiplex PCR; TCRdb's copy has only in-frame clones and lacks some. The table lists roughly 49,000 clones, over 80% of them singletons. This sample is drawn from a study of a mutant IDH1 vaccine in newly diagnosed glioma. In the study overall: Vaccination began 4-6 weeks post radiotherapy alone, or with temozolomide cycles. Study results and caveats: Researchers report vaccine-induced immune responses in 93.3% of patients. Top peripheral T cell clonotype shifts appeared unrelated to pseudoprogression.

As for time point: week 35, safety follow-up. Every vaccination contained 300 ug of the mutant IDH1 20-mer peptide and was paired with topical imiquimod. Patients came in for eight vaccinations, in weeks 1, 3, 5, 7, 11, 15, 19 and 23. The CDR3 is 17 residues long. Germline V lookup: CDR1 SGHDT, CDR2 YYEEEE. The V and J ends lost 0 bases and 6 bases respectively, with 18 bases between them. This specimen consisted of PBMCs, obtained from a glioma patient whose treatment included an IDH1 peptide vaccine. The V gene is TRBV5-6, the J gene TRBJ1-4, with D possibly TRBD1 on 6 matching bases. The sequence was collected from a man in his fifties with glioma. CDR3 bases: TGTGCCAGCAGCTTGGCCCTGGCAGGGGATGGGGATGAAAAACTGTTTTTT. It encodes CASSLALAGDGDEKLFF.